This TCR beta chain was sequenced in a study of long-term antiretroviral therapy in people with HIV (dated by TCRdb to the early 2020s). The study in broad terms: The earliest samples were collected roughly a decade before the 2015 WHO recommendation for immediate ART, at a time when ART was usually postponed until CD4 counts fell. No cross-contamination during QIAcube processing was shown when test extractions of a monoclonal T-cell line were performed alongside over 25 polyclonal samples. Among the 30 to 35 participants with HIV, eleven were female. The cohort contributed 150 to 200 cryopreserved PBMC samples from 25 to 35 adults with confirmed HIV infection, collected serially over a mean of about six years (range 1-12). A retrospective serial study tested whether ART initiation and durable HIV suppression were associated with changes in peripheral blood TRB repertoire composition and diversity. Beyond this particular receptor, the publication reports: Expanded TRB clones identified before ART initiation dominated the repertoire across all time points, though the dominance fluctuated and decreased in many PLHIV after ART. Samples dated from the mid-2000s to the late 2010s, and the ART regimens used may be less effective than current ones. Because cell numbers in pre-ART samples were limited, unsorted PBMC were profiled instead of sorted CD4+ and CD8+ T cells. Because PBMC availability was limited, only the TCR beta chain was sequenced, with no alpha chain pairing. A significant increase in TRB diversity was found to be associated with ART initiation, although TRB diversity was observed to remain significantly below that of transplant donor controls even after long-term ART. Narrower CDR3 length ranges were observed in HIV repertoires than in controls, and an antigen-experienced repertoire with only a slight naive shift after ART was suggested by the network structure. No data were available on ART adherence, viral resistance or therapy changes, limiting inferences about post-ART repertoire changes.

The immunoSEQ hsTCRB v3.0 assay was used at survey level resolution for TRB variable region sequencing. The targeted TRB sequencing depth was about 40,000-55,000 T-cell genomes per sample. Pooled TRB libraries were sequenced on an Illumina MiSeq with a v3 150-cycle kit. The paper's data handling went like this. Analysis of repertoires was carried out in R inside a reproducible Nextflow workflow spanning QC, data transformation and analysis. Custom analyses were implemented in LymphoSeq2, an R package for AIRR-Seq data exploration. After excluding a handful of samples that yielded fewer than 5000 total TRB sequences, some 190 HIV repertoires remained for analysis. Of the roughly 190 retained HIV repertoires, almost 60 were collected before and about 130 after ART initiation. Repertoires were downsampled to 5000 TRB nucleotide sequences, with summary statistics averaged over 100 downsampling iterations. TRB sequences were retained for analysis only if CDR3 regions of at least seven amino acids were present. A Shannon entropy-derived clonality score and the Gini coefficient were used to measure diversity. In the repertoire networks, any two of the top 5000 CDR3 amino acid sequences were connected whenever the two sequences differed by an edit distance of one. For TRB CDR3 amino acid sequences, antigen specificity groups and MHC restriction were predicted with GLIPH2. To flag known CMV, EBV, HIV or tissue antigen associations, CDR3 amino acid sequences were matched against VDJdb and McPAS-TCR. Pre-ART, post-ART and control groups were compared with Wilcoxon signed-rank tests and Holm-Bonferroni correction. The table was pulled from immuneACCESS by TCRdb, which kept in-frame rearrangements only. Such tables lose some clones; where checked, under half of the loss comes from unresolved V genes, and the rest has no known cause. V, J and clone size derive from that table, while D and trimming were established from the DNA sequence. The sample has about 30,000 clones on record, roughly 95% of them singletons. Under 8.5% of the sample is held by the ten biggest clonotypes.

Participants were included only if at least one PBMC sample before ART initiation and at least two post-ART samples were available. Treatment was received in the United States of America by all participants with HIV. Before DNA extraction, cryopreserved samples of roughly 1-10 million PBMC were thawed and washed. At the time of the earliest PBMC sample, participants with HIV were aged between roughly 23 and 60 years. Each participant contributed PBMC samples from 1-4 timepoints before ART initiation and 2-8 timepoints after ART initiation, with a median of 7 samples. Serial HIV viral load, CD4+ T-cell count, ART history and demographic data were obtained for every participant. Genomic DNA was extracted from unsorted PBMC with a Qiagen kit on a QIAcube, with processing performed in batches of 12 samples. Note on this clone: This clone's antigen is unknown. No much larger clone exists at a distance of one base, and base qualities are not known.

Sequenced material: unsorted PBMCs, taken roughly 6.3 years after starting antiretroviral therapy. The source is a man aged 30-40 years with HIV.

The nucleotide sequence reads TGTGCCAGTAGTAACGTGGCGACAGGGGGCCACGAGCAGTACTTC. The resulting protein is CASSNVATGGHEQYF. The rearrangement joined TRBV19 to TRBJ2-7; 10 nucleotides in the junction match TRBD1. The CDR3 numbers 15 residues from cysteine through phenylalanine. Just the 45-base CDR3 DNA is kept, in frame starting at base 1. Sequences LNHDA (CDR1) and SQIVND (CDR2) are obtained from the germline V gene (reference sequence). V trim: 4 bases; J trim: 5 bases; unmatched bases: 8.